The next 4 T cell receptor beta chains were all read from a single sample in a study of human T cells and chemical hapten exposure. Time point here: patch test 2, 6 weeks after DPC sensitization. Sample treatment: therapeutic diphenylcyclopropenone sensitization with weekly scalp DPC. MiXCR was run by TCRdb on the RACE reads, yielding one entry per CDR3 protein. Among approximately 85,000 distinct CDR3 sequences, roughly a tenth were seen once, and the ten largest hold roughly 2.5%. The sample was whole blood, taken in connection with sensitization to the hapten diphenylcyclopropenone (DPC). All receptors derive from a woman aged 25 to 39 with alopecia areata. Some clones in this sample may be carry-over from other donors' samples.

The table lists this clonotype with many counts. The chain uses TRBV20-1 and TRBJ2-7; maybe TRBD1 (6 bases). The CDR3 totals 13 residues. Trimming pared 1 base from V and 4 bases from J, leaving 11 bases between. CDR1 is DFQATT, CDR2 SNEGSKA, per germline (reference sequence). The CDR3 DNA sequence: TGCAGTGCTAGAGTAGGGGGACAATACGAGCAGTACTTC. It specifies CSARVGGQYEQYF.

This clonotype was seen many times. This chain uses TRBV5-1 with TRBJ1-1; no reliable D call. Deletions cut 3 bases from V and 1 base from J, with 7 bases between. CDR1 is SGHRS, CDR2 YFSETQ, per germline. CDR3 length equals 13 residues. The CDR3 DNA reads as TGCGCCAGCAGCTCGCAAGGGAACACTGAAGCTTTCTTT. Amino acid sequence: CASSSQGNTEAFF.

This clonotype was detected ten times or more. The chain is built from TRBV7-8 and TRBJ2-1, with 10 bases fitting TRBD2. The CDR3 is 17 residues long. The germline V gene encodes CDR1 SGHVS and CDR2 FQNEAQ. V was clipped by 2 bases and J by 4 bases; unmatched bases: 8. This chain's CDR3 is CASSLIRLAGEYNEQFF. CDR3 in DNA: TGTGCCAGCAGCTTAATCCGTCTAGCGGGAGAATACAATGAGCAGTTCTTC. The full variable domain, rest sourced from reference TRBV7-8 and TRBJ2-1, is GAGVSQSPRYKVAKRGQDVALRCDPISGHVSLFWYQQALGQGPEFLTYFQNEAQLDKSGLPSDRFFAERPEGSVSTLKIQRTQQEDSAVYLCASSLIRLAGEYNEQFFGPGTRLTVL.

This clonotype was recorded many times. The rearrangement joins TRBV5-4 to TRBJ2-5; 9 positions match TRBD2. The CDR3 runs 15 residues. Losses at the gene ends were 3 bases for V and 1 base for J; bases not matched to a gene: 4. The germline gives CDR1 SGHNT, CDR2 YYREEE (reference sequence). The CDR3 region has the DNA TGTGCCAGCAGCTCCAGGCGGGAGGGCCAAGAGACCCAGTACTTC. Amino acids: CASSSRREGQETQYF.